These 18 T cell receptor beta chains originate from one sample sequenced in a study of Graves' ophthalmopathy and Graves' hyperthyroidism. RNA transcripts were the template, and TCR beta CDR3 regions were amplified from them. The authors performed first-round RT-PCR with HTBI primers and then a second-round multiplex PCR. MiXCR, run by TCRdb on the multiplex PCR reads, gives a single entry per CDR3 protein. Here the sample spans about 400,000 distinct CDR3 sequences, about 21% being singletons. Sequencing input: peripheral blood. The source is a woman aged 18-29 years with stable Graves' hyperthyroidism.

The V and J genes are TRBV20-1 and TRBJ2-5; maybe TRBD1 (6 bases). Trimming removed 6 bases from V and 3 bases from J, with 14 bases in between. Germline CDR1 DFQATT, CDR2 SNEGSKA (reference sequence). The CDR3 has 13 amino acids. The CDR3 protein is CSADGQFEETQYF. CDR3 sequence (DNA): TGCAGTGCCGATGGACAGTTCGAAGAGACCCAGTACTTC.

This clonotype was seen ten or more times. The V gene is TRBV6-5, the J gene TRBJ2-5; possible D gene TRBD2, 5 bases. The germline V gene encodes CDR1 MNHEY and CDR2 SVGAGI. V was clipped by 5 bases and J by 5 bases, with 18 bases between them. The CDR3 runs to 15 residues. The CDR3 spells CASSNPLSASETQYF. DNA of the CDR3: TGTGCCAGCAGTAACCCCCTTAGCGCGTCGGAGACCCAGTACTTC.

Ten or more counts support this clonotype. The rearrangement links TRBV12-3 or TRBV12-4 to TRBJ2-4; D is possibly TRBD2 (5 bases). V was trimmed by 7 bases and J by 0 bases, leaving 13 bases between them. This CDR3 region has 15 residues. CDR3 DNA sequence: TGTGCCAGCAAGTTCGGGGAGCTAGCCAAAAACATTCAGTACTTC. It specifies CASKFGELAKNIQYF.

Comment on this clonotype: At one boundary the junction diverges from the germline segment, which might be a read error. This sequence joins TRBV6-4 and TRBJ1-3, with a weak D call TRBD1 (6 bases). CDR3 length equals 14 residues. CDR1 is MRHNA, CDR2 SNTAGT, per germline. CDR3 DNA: TGTTCCAGCAGTGACAGGAGCTCTGGAAACACCATATATTTT. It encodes CSSSDRSSGNTIYF.

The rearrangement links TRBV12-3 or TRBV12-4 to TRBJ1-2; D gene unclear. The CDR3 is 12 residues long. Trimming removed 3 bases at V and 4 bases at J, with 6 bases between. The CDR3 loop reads CASSLMGYGYTF. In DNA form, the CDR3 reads TGTGCCAGCAGTTTGATGGGCTATGGCTACACCTTC.

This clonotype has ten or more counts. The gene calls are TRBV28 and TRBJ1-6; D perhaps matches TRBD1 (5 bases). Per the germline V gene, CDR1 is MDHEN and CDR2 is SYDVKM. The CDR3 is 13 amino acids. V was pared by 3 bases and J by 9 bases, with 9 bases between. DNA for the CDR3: TGTGCCAGCAGTTTGAGACAGCTTTCACCCCTCCACTTT. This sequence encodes CASSLRQLSPLHF.

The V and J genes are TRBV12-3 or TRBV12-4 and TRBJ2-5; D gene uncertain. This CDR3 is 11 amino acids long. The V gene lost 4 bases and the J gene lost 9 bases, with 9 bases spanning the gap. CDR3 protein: CASSYPPSQYF. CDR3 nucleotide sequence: TGTGCCAGCAGTTACCCCCCTTCCCAGTACTTC.

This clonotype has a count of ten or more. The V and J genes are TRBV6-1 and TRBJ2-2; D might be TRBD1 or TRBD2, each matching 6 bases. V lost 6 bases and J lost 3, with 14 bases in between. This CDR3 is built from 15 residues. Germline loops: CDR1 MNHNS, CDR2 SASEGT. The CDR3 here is CASSGGGMDTGELFF. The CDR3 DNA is TGTGCCAGCAGCGGGGGCGGGATGGACACCGGGGAGCTGTTTTTT.

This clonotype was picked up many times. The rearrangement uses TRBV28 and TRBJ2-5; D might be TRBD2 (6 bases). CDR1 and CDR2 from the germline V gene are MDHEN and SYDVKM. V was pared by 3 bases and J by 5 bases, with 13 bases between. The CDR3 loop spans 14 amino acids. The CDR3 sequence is CASSFSAGMETQYF. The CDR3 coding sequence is TGTGCCAGCAGTTTCTCGGCGGGAATGGAGACCCAGTACTTC. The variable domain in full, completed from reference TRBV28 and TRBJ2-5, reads DVKVTQSSRYLVKRTGEKVFLECVQDMDHENMFWYRQDPGLGLRLIYFSYDVKMKEKGDIPEGYSVSREKKERFSLILESASTNQTSMYLCASSFSAGMETQYFGPGTRLLVL.

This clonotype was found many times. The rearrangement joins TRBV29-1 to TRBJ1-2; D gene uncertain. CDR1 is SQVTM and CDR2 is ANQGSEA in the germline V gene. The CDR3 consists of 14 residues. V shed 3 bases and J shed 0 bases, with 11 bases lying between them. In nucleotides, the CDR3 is TGCAGCGTTGAGGTGGCACCTGCTAACTATGGCTACACCTTC. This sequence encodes CSVEVAPANYGYTF.

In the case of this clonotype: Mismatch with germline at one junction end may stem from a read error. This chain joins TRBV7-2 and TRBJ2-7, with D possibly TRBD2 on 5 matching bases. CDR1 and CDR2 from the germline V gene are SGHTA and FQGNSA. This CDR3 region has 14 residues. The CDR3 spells CASSHTLDSYDQYF. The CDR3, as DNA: TGTGCCAGCAGCCATACACTAGACTCCTACGATCAGTACTTC. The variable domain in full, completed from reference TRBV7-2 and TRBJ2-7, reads GAGVSQSPSNKVTEKGKDVELRCDPISGHTALYWYRQSLGQGLEFLIYFQGNSAPDKSGLPSDRFSAERTGGSVSTLTIQRTQQEDSAVYLCASSHTLDSYDQYFGPGTRLTVT.

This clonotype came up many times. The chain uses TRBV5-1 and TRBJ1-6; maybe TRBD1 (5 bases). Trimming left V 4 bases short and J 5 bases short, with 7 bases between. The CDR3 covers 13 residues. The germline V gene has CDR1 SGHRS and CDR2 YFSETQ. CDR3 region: CASSGGNNSPLHF. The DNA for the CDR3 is TGCGCCAGCAGCGGGGGAAATAATTCACCCCTCCACTTT.

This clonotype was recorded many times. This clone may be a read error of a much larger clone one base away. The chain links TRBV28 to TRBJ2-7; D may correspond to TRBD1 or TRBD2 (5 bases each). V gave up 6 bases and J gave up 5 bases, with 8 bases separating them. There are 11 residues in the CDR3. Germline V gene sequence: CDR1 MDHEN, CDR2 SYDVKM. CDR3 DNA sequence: TGTGCCAGCAGAAGGGACCACGAGCAGTACTTC. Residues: CASRRDHEQYF.

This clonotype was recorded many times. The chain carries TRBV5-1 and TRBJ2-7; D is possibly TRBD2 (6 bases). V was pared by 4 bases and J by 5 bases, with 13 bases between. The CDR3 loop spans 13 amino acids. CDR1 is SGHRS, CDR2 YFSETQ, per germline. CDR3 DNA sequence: TGCGCCAGCAGCCTTCGGGGGATCAACGAGCAGTACTTC. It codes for CASSLRGINEQYF.

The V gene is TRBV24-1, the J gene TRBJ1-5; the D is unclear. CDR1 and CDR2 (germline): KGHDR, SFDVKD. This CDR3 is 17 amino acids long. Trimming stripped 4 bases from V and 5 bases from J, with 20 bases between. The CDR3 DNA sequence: TGTGCCACCAGTGACCCTTGGAGAGGGAGGGCTGATCAGCCCCAGCATTTT. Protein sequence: CATSDPWRGRADQPQHF.

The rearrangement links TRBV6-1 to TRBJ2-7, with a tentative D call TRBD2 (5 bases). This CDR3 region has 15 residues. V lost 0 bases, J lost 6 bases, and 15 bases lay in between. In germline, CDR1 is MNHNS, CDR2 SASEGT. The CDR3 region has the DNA TGTGCCAGCAGTGAAGCGGAAGGGTTTCGGGGCGAGCAGTACTTC. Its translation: CASSEAEGFRGEQYF.

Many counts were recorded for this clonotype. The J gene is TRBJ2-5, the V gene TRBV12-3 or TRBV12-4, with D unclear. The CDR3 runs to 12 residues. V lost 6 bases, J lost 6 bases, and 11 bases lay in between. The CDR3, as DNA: TGTGCCAGCAGCCACCGACCGCAGACCCAGTACTTC. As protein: CASSHRPQTQYF.

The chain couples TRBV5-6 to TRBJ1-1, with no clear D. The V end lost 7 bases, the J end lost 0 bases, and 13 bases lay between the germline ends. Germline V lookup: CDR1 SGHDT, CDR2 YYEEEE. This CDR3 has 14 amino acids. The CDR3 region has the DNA TGTGCCAGCGGCCCTGATGCCATGAACACTGAAGCTTTCTTT. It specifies CASGPDAMNTEAFF.